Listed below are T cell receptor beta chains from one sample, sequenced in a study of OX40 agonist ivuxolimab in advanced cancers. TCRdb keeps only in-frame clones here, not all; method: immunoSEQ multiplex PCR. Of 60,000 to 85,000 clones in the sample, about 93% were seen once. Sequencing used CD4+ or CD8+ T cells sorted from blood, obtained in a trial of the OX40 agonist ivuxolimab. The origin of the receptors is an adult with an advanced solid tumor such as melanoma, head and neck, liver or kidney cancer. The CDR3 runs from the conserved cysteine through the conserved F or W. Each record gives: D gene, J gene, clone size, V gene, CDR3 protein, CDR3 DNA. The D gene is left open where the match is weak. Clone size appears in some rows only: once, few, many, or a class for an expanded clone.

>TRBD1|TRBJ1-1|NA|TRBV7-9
CASSPKGQGRFTTEAFF
TGTGCCAGCAGCCCCAAGGGACAGGGGCGGTTTACCACTGAAGCTTTCTTT
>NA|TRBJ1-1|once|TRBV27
CASSFLGALRNTEAFF
TGTGCCAGCAGTTTTTTGGGGGCCCTGAGGAACACTGAAGCTTTCTTT
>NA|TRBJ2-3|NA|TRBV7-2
CASSPGRSTDTQYF
TGTGCCAGCAGCCCAGGTAGAAGCACAGATACGCAGTATTTT
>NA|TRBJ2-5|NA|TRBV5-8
CASSGAQYQETQYF
TGTGCCAGCAGCGGAGCTCAGTACCAAGAGACCCAGTACTTC
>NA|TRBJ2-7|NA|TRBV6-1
CASSESGSYEQYF
TGTGCCAGCAGTGAGAGCGGCTCCTACGAGCAGTACTTC
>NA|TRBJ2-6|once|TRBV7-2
CASSLFGKPGANVLTF
TGTGCCAGCAGCTTATTCGGCAAACCTGGGGCCAACGTCCTGACTTTC
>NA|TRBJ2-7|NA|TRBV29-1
CSVVQPGHYEQYF
TGCAGCGTTGTACAGCCCGGCCACTACGAGCAGTACTTC
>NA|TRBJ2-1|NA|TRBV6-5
CASSYSSGEGEQFF
TGTGCCAGCAGTTACTCGTCAGGGGAGGGAGAGCAGTTCTTC
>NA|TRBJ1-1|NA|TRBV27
CASSLLGRGNTEAFF
TGTGCCAGCAGTTTATTGGGCAGGGGAAACACTGAAGCTTTCTTT
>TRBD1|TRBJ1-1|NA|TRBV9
CASSLQGSNTEAFF
TGTGCCAGCAGCCTACAGGGGTCGAACACTGAAGCTTTCTTT
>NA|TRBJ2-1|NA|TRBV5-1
CASSLGRSSYNEQFF
TGCGCCAGCAGCTTGGGTCGAAGCTCCTACAATGAGCAGTTCTTC
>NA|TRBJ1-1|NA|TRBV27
CASSLSPYMNTEAFF
TGTGCCAGCAGTTTATCTCCATACATGAACACTGAAGCTTTCTTT
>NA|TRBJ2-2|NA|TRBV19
CASSRRAAGELFF
TGTGCCAGTAGTAGACGGGCGGCCGGGGAGCTGTTTTTT
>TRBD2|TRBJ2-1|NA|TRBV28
CASSLGAGGWNEQFF
TGTGCCAGCAGTTTAGGAGCGGGAGGGTGGAATGAGCAGTTCTTC
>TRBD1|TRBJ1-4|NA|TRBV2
CASEAMGTGGEGEKLFF
TGTGCCAGCGAAGCTATGGGGACAGGGGGCGAAGGTGAAAAACTGTTTTTT
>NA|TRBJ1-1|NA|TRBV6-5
CASSYLTENTEAFF
TGTGCCAGCAGTTACCTGACAGAGAACACTGAAGCTTTCTTT
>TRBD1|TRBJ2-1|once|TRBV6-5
CASSSIRDRGYNEQFF
TGTGCCAGCAGTTCGATCCGGGACAGGGGCTACAATGAGCAGTTCTTC
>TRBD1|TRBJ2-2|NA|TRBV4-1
CASSPSARDSSFNTGELFF
TGCGCCAGCAGCCCCTCAGCTAGGGACAGCTCGTTTAACACCGGGGAGCTGTTTTTT